The present TCR beta chain was sequenced within a study of cytomegalovirus exposure and HLA in healthy donors. The overall study: About 85 million unique TCR sequences came from HLA-typed donors in an early release.

In the PCR, 60 Vbeta and 13 Jbeta primers were used. Here immunoSEQ multiplex PCR was the method, and the copy in TCRdb shows in-frame clones only, minus some. Here the sample spans about 110,000 clones, over 65% being singletons. Germline V gene sequence: CDR1 SEHNR, CDR2 FQNEAQ (reference sequence). The CDR3 loop spans 16 amino acids. V shed 5 bases and J 10 bases; nucleotides not matched to a gene: 10. This sequence joins TRBV7-9 and TRBJ2-1; TRBD2 matches at 14 bases. The specimen sequenced was PBMCs. The clonotype was recovered from a woman aged 40 to 55 in good health and CMV-seropositive. CDR3 DNA: TGTGCCAGCAGCCCGTGGACTAGCGGGAGGCCACTCGAGCAGTTCTTC. Translated: CASSPWTSGRPLEQFF.